These 4 T cell receptor beta chains came from one sample sequenced in a study of T cell changes during pregnancy in multiple sclerosis. Repertoires were generated with immunoSEQ multiplex PCR, while TCRdb's copy carries only in-frame clones and drops some. Of 20,000 to 25,000 clones listed, under 95% are singletons. Specimen: CD4+ T cells from peripheral blood mononuclear cells, collected in the third trimester of pregnancy. These receptors were obtained from a female donor with multiple sclerosis, enrolled in a pregnancy study.

This sequence joins TRBV19 and TRBJ1-1, with a possible D match to TRBD1 (6 bases). Trimming took off 8 bases at V and 3 bases at J, with 16 bases between the two ends. This CDR3 comprises 14 residues. Germline CDR1 and CDR2: LNHDA and SQIVND (reference sequence). CDR3 sequence reads: CASGPLQGHTEAFF. The CDR3 DNA reads TGTGCCAGTGGCCCGTTGCAGGGGCACACTGAAGCTTTCTTT. The full variable domain, rest sourced from reference TRBV19 and TRBJ1-1, is DGGITQSPKYLFRKEGQNVTLSCEQNLNHDAMYWYRQDPGQGLRLIYYSQIVNDFQKGDIAEGYSVSREKKESFPLTVTSAQKNPTAFYLCASGPLQGHTEAFFGQGTRLTVV.

This chain joins TRBV5-6 and TRBJ2-3, with D possibly TRBD2 on 5 matching bases. V dropped 1 base and J dropped 5 bases, with 8 bases sitting between them. The CDR3 is 13 residues long. The germline CDR1 and CDR2 sequences are SGHDT and YYEEEE. CDR3 sequence reads: CASSLRGGDTQYF. The CDR3 bases are TGTGCCAGCAGCTTGAGAGGAGGAGATACGCAGTATTTT.

The CDR3 DNA reads TGTGCCAGCTCACGCGGGACAGGGAATCGGGAGCTGTTTTTT. It translates to CASSRGTGNRELFF. This sequence joins TRBV18 and TRBJ2-2; 9 nucleotides agree with TRBD1. Germline V gene lookup returns CDR1 KGHSH and CDR2 LQKENI. Losses at the gene ends were 4 bases for V and 9 bases for J; bases not matched to a gene: 6. The CDR3 is made up of 14 amino acids. Complete variable domain (other parts from reference TRBV18 and TRBJ2-2): NAGVMQNPRHLVRRRGQEARLRCSPMKGHSHVYWYRQLPEEGLKFMVYLQKENIIDESGMPKERFSAEFPKEGPSILRIQQVVRGDSAAYFCASSRGTGNRELFFGEGSRLTVL.

The gene calls are TRBV2 and TRBJ1-4; no definite D call. The CDR3 totals 12 residues. The germline V gene encodes CDR1 SNHLY and CDR2 FYNNEI. V dropped 11 bases and J dropped 4 bases, with 11 bases sitting between them. This chain's CDR3 is CASAGDNEKLFF. CDR3 DNA sequence: TGTGCCTCCGCCGGGGATAATGAAAAACTGTTTTTT.